The rows below give T cell receptor beta chains drawn from one sample of a study of shared clonotypes between healthy human individuals. Data came from immunoSEQ multiplex PCR; TCRdb stores just in-frame clones and leaves some out. The sample holds over a million clones, about 98.5% seen once. Sequenced: naive CD4+ T cells sorted from blood. All receptors come from a young man in good health. CDR3s include the opening cysteine and the closing phenylalanine or tryptophan. D genes are given only for firm matches.

TRBJ1-1	-	TRBV5-1	TGCGCCAGCAGCCAAGAGACAGGCGTAGACACTGAAGCTTTCTTT	CASSQETGVDTEAFF
TRBJ2-6	TRBD1	TRBV28	TGTGCCAGCAGTCCGAGGACAGGGCCCTCTGGGGCCAACGTCCTGACTTTC	CASSPRTGPSGANVLTF
TRBJ2-1	TRBD2	TRBV29-1	TGCAGCGTTGGGACTAGCGGGTACAATGAGCAGTTCTTC	CSVGTSGYNEQFF
TRBJ1-5	-	TRBV4-1	TGCGCCAGCAGCCAAGAGTCCGACGGGGTCAGCAATCAGCCCCAGCATTTT	CASSQESDGVSNQPQHF
TRBJ2-7	-	TRBV18	TGTGCCAGCTCACCTGCAGATTACGAGCAGTACTTC	CASSPADYEQYF
TRBJ2-5	-	TRBV15	TGTGCCACCAGCAGAGTTAACATCTTGCAAGAGACCCAGTACTTC	CATSRVNILQETQYF
TRBJ2-3	TRBD2	TRBV16	TGTGCCAGCAGCCAAAGTAGCGGGAGGGCCTCAGATACGCAGTATTTT	CASSQSSGRASDTQYF
TRBJ2-2	TRBD2	TRBV25-1	TGTGCCAGCAGTCGAGCGGGAGGGAAGAGCGGGGAGCTGTTTTTT	CASSRAGGKSGELFF
TRBJ2-5	TRBD1	TRBV6-1	TGTGCCAGCAGTGAACAACTGACAGGGGGAGAGACCCAGTACTTC	CASSEQLTGGETQYF
TRBJ2-1	TRBD2	TRBV13	TGTGCCAGCAGCTTAACTCGGGAGGGCCGAAAGAATGAGCAGTTCTTC	CASSLTREGRKNEQFF
TRBJ2-7	TRBD2	TRBV2	TGTGCCAGCAGTGTAGCAGGGACCTTAGCGGGAGCGCGTGAGCAGTACTTC	CASSVAGTLAGAREQYF
TRBJ2-2	-	TRBV2	TGTGCCAGCAGTGAGCGGACTTTCACCGGGGAGCTGTTTTTT	CASSERTFTGELFF
TRBJ2-7	TRBD1	TRBV19	TGTGCCAGTAGCTTAGCGCCGGGACAGGGGCTCGACGAGCAGTACTTC	CASSLAPGQGLDEQYF